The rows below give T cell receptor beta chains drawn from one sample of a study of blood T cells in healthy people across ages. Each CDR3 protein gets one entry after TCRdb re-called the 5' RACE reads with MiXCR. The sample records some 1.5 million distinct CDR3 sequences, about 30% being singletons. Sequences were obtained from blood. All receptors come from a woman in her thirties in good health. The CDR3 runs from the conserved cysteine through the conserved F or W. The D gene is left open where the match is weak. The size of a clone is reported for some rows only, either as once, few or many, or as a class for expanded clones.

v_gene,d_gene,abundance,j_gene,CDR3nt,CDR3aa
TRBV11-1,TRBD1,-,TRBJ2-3,TGTGCCAGCAGCCACAGGGGAGCCGCAGATACGCAGTATTTT,CASSHRGAADTQYF
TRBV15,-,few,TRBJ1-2,TGTGCCACCAGCAGAGGGGCCCAGCCCCTTGGAGGTTTCACCTTC,CATSRGAQPLGGFTF
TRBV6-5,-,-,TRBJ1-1,TGTGCCAGCAGCTTATCCCCTGGGAAAACTGAAGCTTTCTTT,CASSLSPGKTEAFF
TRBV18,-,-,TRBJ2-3,TGTGCCAGCTCACCACCGCAGACCACAGATACGCAGTATTTT,CASSPPQTTDTQYF
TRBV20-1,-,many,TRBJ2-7,TGCAGTGCTAGGCCCATCGTCAGTAAAGGCTACGAGCAGTACTTC,CSARPIVSKGYEQYF
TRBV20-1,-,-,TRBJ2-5,TGCAGTGCTAGTTGGGCAGCCAAGAGGACCCAGTACTTC,CSASWAAKRTQYF
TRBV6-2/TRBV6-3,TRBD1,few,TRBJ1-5,TGTGCCAGCATCAAGGGGGCCGGGCAGCCCCAGCATTTT,CASIKGAGQPQHF
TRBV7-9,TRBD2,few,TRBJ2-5,TGTGCCAGCAGCTTAGGAAGACTAGCGGGAGGAGAGACCCAGTACTTC,CASSLGRLAGGETQYF
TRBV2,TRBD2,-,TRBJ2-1,TGTGCCAGCAGGAGCGGGATGAACAATGAGCAGTTCTTC,CASRSGMNNEQFF
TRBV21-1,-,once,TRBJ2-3,TGTGCCAGCAGCAAAGTTAAGCGGGGAGAGGAAACAGATACGCAGTATTTT,CASSKVKRGEETDTQYF
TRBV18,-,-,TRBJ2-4,TGTGCCAGCTCACCAGGGCATGGGGACATTCAGTACTTC,CASSPGHGDIQYF
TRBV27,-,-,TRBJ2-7,TGTGCCAACAGTTATTGGGATGGCGAGCAGTACTTC,CANSYWDGEQYF
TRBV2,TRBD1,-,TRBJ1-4,TGTGCCAGCAGCGGACAGGGGCCGGACGAAAAACTGTTTTTT,CASSGQGPDEKLFF
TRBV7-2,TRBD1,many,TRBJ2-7,TGTGCCAGCAGCTTAGCCCAGGGGGCCACCTACGAGCAGTACTTC,CASSLAQGATYEQYF
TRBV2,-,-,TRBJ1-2,TGTGCCAGCGGTGAACAGGGAGACTATGGCTACACCTTC,CASGEQGDYGYTF
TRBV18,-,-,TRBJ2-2,TGTGCCAGCTCACCATTTTCCCTAGCGCCTTCCACCGGGGAGCTGTTTTTT,CASSPFSLAPSTGELFF
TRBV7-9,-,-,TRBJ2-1,TGTGCCAACAGCTTGGGAGCGGGCAGTAAGGATGGGCAGTTCTTC,CANSLGAGSKDGQFF
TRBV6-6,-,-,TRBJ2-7,TGTGCCAGCAGCCGCGACCAGGACTCCTACGAGCAGTACTTC,CASSRDQDSYEQYF
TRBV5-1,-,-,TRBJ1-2,TGCGCCAGCAGCTTGGGTGGCGCTCTCCTTAACTATGGCTACACCTTC,CASSLGGALLNYGYTF
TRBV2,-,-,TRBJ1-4,TGTGCCAGCAGGACCGACGGAGCAACTAATGAAAAACTGTTTTTT,CASRTDGATNEKLFF
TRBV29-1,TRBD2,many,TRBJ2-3,TGCAGCCTTTGGGGGGGGGATACAGATACGCAGTATTTT,CSLWGGDTDTQYF
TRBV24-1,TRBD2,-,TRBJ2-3,TGTGCCAACAGTGATGGGACTAGCGGATGGGGGACAGATACGCAGTATTTT,CANSDGTSGWGTDTQYF
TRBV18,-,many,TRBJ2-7,TGTGCCAGCTCACAAGAACAGACCTACGAGCAGTACTTC,CASSQEQTYEQYF
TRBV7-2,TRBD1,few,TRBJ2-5,TGTGCCAGCAGACTGGGACAGGGGATAGGAGAGACCCAGTACTTC,CASRLGQGIGETQYF
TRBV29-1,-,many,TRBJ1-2,TGCAGCGTCTCCGTCGGGGGGAATGGAGATGGCTACACCTTC,CSVSVGGNGDGYTF
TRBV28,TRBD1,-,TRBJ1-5,TGTGCCAGCAGTTTGACGCCGGGACAGGGTAGGGAGCCCCAGCATTTT,CASSLTPGQGREPQHF
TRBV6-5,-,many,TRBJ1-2,TGTGCCAGCACCCGGACAGCTGGCTATGGCTACACCTTC,CASTRTAGYGYTF
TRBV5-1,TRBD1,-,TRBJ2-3,TGCGCCAGCAGCCTCCAGGGGGTACCGTCCAGCACAGATACGCAATATTTT,CASSLQGVPSSTDTQYF
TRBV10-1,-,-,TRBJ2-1,TGCGCCAGCAGTGAGTCCCGGATTGTTCATGAGCAGTTCTTC,CASSESRIVHEQFF
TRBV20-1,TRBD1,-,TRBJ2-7,TGCAGTGCTAGTCCATCGACAGGGATCGGCGAGCAGTACTTC,CSASPSTGIGEQYF
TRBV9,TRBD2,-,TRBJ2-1,TGTGCCCGCAGCGTAGATAGCGGGAGGTACAATGAGCAGTTCTTC,CARSVDSGRYNEQFF
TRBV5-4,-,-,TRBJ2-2,TGTGCCAGCAGCTTGGCCGGTCAGATTACGAACACCGGGGAGCTGTTTTTT,CASSLAGQITNTGELFF
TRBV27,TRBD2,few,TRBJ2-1,TGTGCCAGCAATCCCTACCTAGCGGGGGGGCCCCATGAGCAGTTCTTC,CASNPYLAGGPHEQFF
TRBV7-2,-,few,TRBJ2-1,TGTGCCAGCAGCTTAATTAGCGGCGATGAGCAGTTCTTC,CASSLISGDEQFF
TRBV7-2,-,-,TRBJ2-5,TGTGCCAGCAGCTTAGACAGGGCCGGGACCCAGTACTTC,CASSLDRAGTQYF
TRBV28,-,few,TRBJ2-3,TGTGCCAGCATGCGCCACGGTGGGAGCACAGATACGCAGTATTTT,CASMRHGGSTDTQYF
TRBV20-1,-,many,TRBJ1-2,TGCAGTGCTAGATATCCGGACACAGGGACTGGCTACACCTTC,CSARYPDTGTGYTF
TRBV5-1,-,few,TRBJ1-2,TGCGCCAGCAGCTATGCCGTGGGTGCTGCAGGCTATGGCTACACCTTC,CASSYAVGAAGYGYTF
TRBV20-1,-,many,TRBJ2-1,TGCAGTGCTAGGGACGGGGGGCGGGATAACAATGAGCAGTTCTTC,CSARDGGRDNNEQFF
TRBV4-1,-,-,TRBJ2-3,TGCGCCAGCAGCCAAGGCCAGGGTTTCGGCACAGATACGCAGTATTTT,CASSQGQGFGTDTQYF
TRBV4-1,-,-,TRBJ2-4,TGCGTCAGCAGCCCCGGGACTGCCAAGGGGGTAGTCAAAAACATTCAGTACTTC,CVSSPGTAKGVVKNIQYF
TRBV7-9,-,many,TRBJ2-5,TGTGCCAGCAGCTTATTGTCGGAGACCCAGTACTTC,CASSLLSETQYF